The 27 T cell receptor beta chains in this list originate from one sample, sequenced in a study of blood T cell repertoires in COVID-19. The assay was immunoSEQ multiplex PCR, and TCRdb's table has in-frame clones only and misses some. Among 110,000 to 150,000 clones, roughly 91% were seen once, and the ten largest hold 2.5% to 3%. The sample consisted of peripheral blood. The receptor set was obtained from a man aged 55 to 70 with active or convalescent COVID-19.

J is TRBJ1-2 and V is TRBV10-3; the D is unclear. Trimming stripped 0 bases from V and 8 bases from J, with 13 bases between. The CDR3 spans 14 residues. Germline CDR1 and CDR2: ENHRY and SYGVKD. CDR3: CAISESNRFYGYTF. The CDR3 DNA follows: TGTGCCATCAGTGAGTCGAACAGATTCTACGGCTACACCTTC.

This chain joins TRBV30 and TRBJ2-5; perhaps TRBD1 as D (5 bases). From germline, CDR1 is GTSNPN and CDR2 SVGIG (reference sequence). V was clipped by 2 bases and J by 5 bases, with 12 bases between them. This CDR3 region has 13 residues. The CDR3 sequence is CAWSFGRAETQYF. In DNA form, the CDR3 reads TGTGCCTGGAGTTTTGGCAGGGCGGAGACCCAGTACTTC.

This clone was counted only a few times. The rearrangement links TRBV7-2 to TRBJ2-1; D might be TRBD1 (6 bases). The length of the CDR3 is 16 residues. Germline V gene data show CDR1 as SGHTA and CDR2 as FQGNSA. The V and J ends lost 4 bases and 9 bases respectively, with 22 bases between them. CDR3 coding DNA: TGTGCCAGCAGCTCTCCGGTCGCTGGGGGCTTGGGTGAGCAGTTCTTC. It encodes CASSSPVAGGLGEQFF.

The chain has TRBV18 and TRBJ2-2; 7 bases line up with TRBD2. The length of the CDR3 is 16 residues. The trim removed 6 bases at V and 0 bases at J, leaving 7 bases unmatched. Looked up from germline, CDR1 is KGHSH and CDR2 is LQKENI. In nucleotides, the CDR3 is TGTGCCAGCTCCCGACCCGGGACTACGAACACCGGGGAGCTGTTTTTT. Its translation: CASSRPGTTNTGELFF.

The V call is TRBV28, the J call TRBJ2-7; the match to TRBD1 covers 8 bases. The ends lost 5 bases at V and 2 bases at J; junction bases unmatched: 8. The CDR3 is made up of 15 amino acids. The germline CDR1 and CDR2 sequences are MDHEN and SYDVKM. The CDR3 reads CASSGQGARPYEQYF. In nucleotides, the CDR3 is TGTGCCAGCAGTGGGCAGGGGGCGCGACCCTACGAGCAGTACTTC.

The CDR3 DNA reads TGTGCCAGTACCAGCGGCACAGGGTCCTTCGGAAACACCATATATTTT. Amino acid sequence: CASTSGTGSFGNTIYF. The chain links TRBV19 to TRBJ1-3; D may be TRBD1 (6 bases). Germline lookup yields CDR1 LNHDA and CDR2 SQIVND (reference sequence). The CDR3 loop spans 16 amino acids. V lost 7 bases and J 4 bases, leaving 20 bases between the germline ends. The full variable domain, rest sourced from reference TRBV19 and TRBJ1-3, is DGGITQSPKYLFRKEGQNVTLSCEQNLNHDAMYWYRQDPGQGLRLIYYSQIVNDFQKGDIAEGYSVSREKKESFPLTVTSAQKNPTAFYLCASTSGTGSFGNTIYFGEGSWLTVV.

This chain links TRBV6-5 with TRBJ1-1; D gene ambiguous. CDR1 and CDR2 from the germline V gene are MNHEY and SVGAGI. The length of the CDR3 is 13 residues. The ends were cut back, 2 bases at V and 1 base at J, with 5 bases in the middle. The CDR3 sequence: CASSYQKNTEAFF. The CDR3 DNA sequence: TGTGCCAGCAGTTACCAAAAGAACACTGAAGCTTTCTTT.

This chain uses TRBV5-1 with TRBJ1-2; D might be TRBD1 (6 bases). The CDR3 consists of 15 residues. CDR1 and CDR2 from the germline V gene are SGHRS and YFSETQ. V was shortened by 4 bases and J by 3 bases, with 16 bases between the two germline ends. Here the CDR3 reads CASSPNTGIDYGYTF. In DNA, the CDR3 is TGCGCCAGCAGCCCAAACACAGGGATCGACTATGGCTACACCTTC.

This clone occurred a few times. The CDR3 DNA sequence: TGTGCCAGCAGGCTCCGCAGCGGGAGAGTCACAGATACGCAGTATTTT. Its translation is CASRLRSGRVTDTQYF. The chain has TRBV6-6 and TRBJ2-3; 8 bases line up with TRBD2. CDR1 and CDR2 (germline): MNHNY, SVGAGI (reference sequence). V trimming: 6 bases; J trimming: 2 bases; junction bases outside the gene matches: 10. This CDR3 comprises 16 residues.

The chain has TRBV7-2 and TRBJ2-7; tentatively, D is TRBD2 (5 bases). Per the germline V gene, CDR1 is SGHTA and CDR2 is FQGNSA. This CDR3 region has 14 residues. Trimming removed 1 base at V and 5 bases at J, with 12 bases between. Here the CDR3 reads CASSLGPGSHEQYF. CDR3 coding DNA: TGTGCCAGCAGCTTAGGACCGGGGTCCCACGAGCAGTACTTC.

This clone has a handful of counts. The chain combines TRBV21-1 with TRBJ2-7; the table names TRBD2, a call not compared with the DNA. TRBV21-1 is labeled a pseudogene. The CDR3 has 16 amino acids. The DNA for the CDR3 is TGTGCCAGCAGCGAGTCGGGGAGGGGAGTCTCCTACGAGCAGTACTTC. As protein: CASSESGRGVSYEQYF.

The V and J genes are TRBV28 and TRBJ1-4; D may be TRBD1 (6 bases). Per the germline V gene, CDR1 is MDHEN and CDR2 is SYDVKM. V shed 8 bases and J shed 8 bases, with 18 bases lying between them. This CDR3 has 14 residues. The CDR3 region is CASYDMGADEKLFF. The CDR3 bases are TGTGCCAGCTATGACATGGGGGCGGACGAAAAACTGTTTTTT.

The V and J genes are TRBV28 and TRBJ1-6; TRBD1 agrees at 7 bases. With 1 base clipped from V and 8 bases from J, the junction kept 5 bases outside the gene matches. CDR3 length: 15 residues. Germline lookup yields CDR1 MDHEN and CDR2 SYDVKM. CDR3 DNA: TGTGCCAGCAGTTTATCGGTCAGGGGGGATTCACCCCTCCACTTT. Residues: CASSLSVRGDSPLHF.

The chain carries TRBV19 and TRBJ1-2; the match to TRBD1 covers 8 bases. The ends lost 10 bases at V and 4 bases at J; junction bases unmatched: 8. CDR1 LNHDA and CDR2 SQIVND come from the germline V gene (reference sequence). The CDR3 runs to 13 residues. CDR3: CATRTGTFYGYTF. CDR3 in DNA: TGTGCCACCCGGACAGGGACATTCTATGGCTACACCTTC.

The V gene is TRBV6-5, the J gene TRBJ2-3, with unresolved D. The CDR3 has 13 amino acids. CDR1 is MNHEY, CDR2 SVGAGI, per germline. Trimming stripped 4 bases from V and 5 bases from J, with 10 bases between. CDR3 nucleotide sequence: TGTGCCAGCAGTTTCCCTTCGTTAGATACGCAGTATTTT. Protein product: CASSFPSLDTQYF.

Points on this clone: At one of its ends the junction is not consistent with the germline gene, which may arise from a read error. This chain connects TRBV28 to TRBJ1-6; D unresolved. Germline V gene lookup returns CDR1 MDHEN and CDR2 SYDVKM. This CDR3 contains 12 residues. CDR3 nucleotides: TGTGCCAGCAGTTTATTAGCGGACGCCCGCATCTTT. This codes for CASSLLADARIF.

This sequence joins TRBV4-1 and TRBJ2-3, with a tentative D call TRBD1 (6 bases). This CDR3 region has 13 residues. Trimming pared 4 bases from V and 8 bases from J, leaving 13 bases between. Looked up from germline, CDR1 is MGHRA and CDR2 is YSYEKL. The CDR3 loop is CASSLQGYGTQYF. In nucleotides, the CDR3 is TGCGCCAGCAGCCTTCAGGGGTATGGTACGCAGTATTTT.

In nucleotides, the CDR3 is TGCGCCAGCAGCCCCTGGACAGTGAATGAAAAACTGTTTTTT. Protein sequence: CASSPWTVNEKLFF. V gene TRBV5-1 combines with J gene TRBJ1-4; D is possibly TRBD1 (6 bases). This CDR3 has 14 amino acids. V lost 4 bases and J 5 bases, leaving 12 bases between the germline ends. Germline assignment: CDR1 SGHRS and CDR2 YFSETQ.

V gene TRBV2 combines with J gene TRBJ2-2, with 9 bases fitting TRBD1. CDR3 length equals 15 residues. Looked up from germline, CDR1 is SNHLY and CDR2 is FYNNEI. V shed 9 bases, J shed 1 base, and the junction held 6 bases outside the gene matches. CDR3 in amino acids: CARERQGVNTGELFF. CDR3 sequence (DNA): TGTGCCAGAGAAAGACAGGGGGTGAACACCGGGGAGCTGTTTTTT.

V usage is TRBV27 and J usage is TRBJ1-5; possibly TRBD1 for D (6 bases). The V end lost 7 bases, the J end lost 7 bases, and 14 bases lay between the germline ends. The CDR3 contains 13 residues. The germline gives CDR1 MNHEY, CDR2 SMNVEV (reference sequence). The CDR3 loop reads CASKPQGKQPQHF. CDR3 DNA: TGTGCCAGCAAACCTCAGGGGAAACAGCCCCAGCATTTT.

V is TRBV3-1 (or the pseudogene TRBV3-2) and J is TRBJ1-4; TRBD1 matches 9 bases. This CDR3 has 16 residues. Germline loops: CDR1 LGHDT, CDR2 YNNKEL (reference sequence). J gave up 7 bases and V 4 bases, and 10 bases lay outside the gene matches. The CDR3 sequence: CASSPTPGQGGEKLFF. CDR3 in DNA: TGTGCCAGCAGCCCCACTCCGGGACAGGGAGGTGAAAAACTGTTTTTT.

This chain joins TRBV6-2 or TRBV6-3 and TRBJ2-1, with 13 bases matching TRBD2. The CDR3 consists of 18 residues. The V segment lost 4 bases and the J segment 0 bases; nucleotides outside the gene matches: 6. In germline, CDR1 is MNHEY, CDR2 SVGEGT. In DNA form, the CDR3 reads TGTGCCAGCAGTTTCCCTCGGACTAGCGGGAGCTCCTACAATGAGCAGTTCTTC. It codes for CASSFPRTSGSSYNEQFF.

The genes are TRBV9 and TRBJ2-3, with 7 bases that match TRBD2. There are 15 residues in the CDR3. V was pared by 1 base and J by 1 base, with 3 bases of the junction left unmatched. Germline loops: CDR1 SGDLS, CDR2 YYNGEE. The CDR3 spells CASSVQAGGTDTQYF. Here the CDR3 DNA reads TGTGCCAGCAGCGTACAGGCGGGGGGCACAGATACGCAGTATTTT.

Details on this clone: The sample holds other DNA sequences that translate to the same CDR3. V is TRBV28 and J is TRBJ1-1, with D possibly being TRBD1 (5 bases). V lost 2 bases to trimming and J lost 5 bases, with 9 bases between them. The germline gives CDR1 MDHEN, CDR2 SYDVKM. This CDR3 has 13 amino acids. The CDR3 DNA is TGTGCCAGCAGTTTACCAGGGAAGACTGAAGCTTTCTTT. It is translated as CASSLPGKTEAFF.

This chain uses TRBV5-5 with TRBJ2-7, with a tentative D call TRBD1 (6 bases). The CDR3 has 14 amino acids. Germline CDR1 is SGHKS and CDR2 is YYEKEE (reference sequence). The V and J ends lost 3 bases and 2 bases respectively, with 12 bases between them. CDR3: CASSSKTGTYEQYF. The CDR3 bases are TGTGCCAGCAGCTCAAAGACAGGTACCTACGAGCAGTACTTC.

In DNA, the CDR3 is TGTGCCAGCAGGAGGACTTTTTTAACCTACGAGCAGTACTTC. Protein product: CASRRTFLTYEQYF. The chain carries TRBV2 and TRBJ2-7, with D perhaps TRBD2 (5 bases). V gave up 6 bases and J gave up 2 bases, with 14 bases separating them. Germline lookup yields CDR1 SNHLY and CDR2 FYNNEI. The CDR3 has 14 residues. Together with reference TRBV2 and TRBJ2-7, the CDR3 gives the full variable domain: EPEVTQTPSHQVTQMGQEVILRCVPISNHLYFYWYRQILGQKVEFLVSFYNNEISEKSEIFDDQFSVERPDGSNFTLKIRSTKLEDSAMYFCASRRTFLTYEQYFGPGTRLTVT.

The rearrangement joins TRBV30 to TRBJ1-6; 7 nucleotides align to TRBD1. Unmatched junction bases numbered 6, after V lost 5 bases and J lost 8 bases. The CDR3 loop spans 13 amino acids. The germline V gene encodes CDR1 GTSNPN and CDR2 SVGIG (reference sequence). The CDR3 protein is CAWLRDSDSPLHF. CDR3 in DNA: TGTGCCTGGCTCCGGGACAGCGATTCACCCCTCCACTTT.